These T cell receptor beta chains were read from a single sample in a study of shared clonotypes between healthy human individuals. Sequencing was performed with immunoSEQ multiplex PCR; in TCRdb, only in-frame clones are kept and a portion is missing. The sample records about 1.5 million clones, 95% to 99% being singletons. Sequenced: naive CD4+ T cells sorted from blood. Every receptor here comes from a man under 40 in good health. Each CDR3 is given with its conserved first and last residue. Fields, in order: V gene, J gene, clone size, D gene, CDR3 DNA, CDR3 protein. A D gene is named only where the DNA matches it firmly. The size entry is marked missing in some rows and otherwise reads once, few, many or a size class.

>TRBV27|TRBJ1-2|-|TRBD1
TGTGCCAGCAGTTTCCGGGACAGGGGAGGTGGCTACACCTTC
CASSFRDRGGGYTF
>TRBV6-5|TRBJ2-2|-|-
TGTGCCAGCAGGTTATACTGGGAGCTGTTTTTT
CASRLYWELFF
>TRBV5-4|TRBJ2-3|-|TRBD2
TGTGCCAGCAGCTGGGAGGGACTAGCGGGAGGGCCCTCCCGCACAGATACGCAGTATTTT
CASSWEGLAGGPSRTDTQYF
>TRBV19|TRBJ1-5|-|-
TGTGCCATCTCAGTACAGGGAATGAATCAGCCCCAGCATTTT
CAISVQGMNQPQHF
>TRBV28|TRBJ1-2|-|-
TGTGCCAGCAGTTTTCCCGGCAGGACCGTGCCCCGCTTC
CASSFPGRTVPRF
>TRBV25-1|TRBJ2-7|-|-
TGTGCCAGCACCCATGGGGGTAGCGGACTCTCCTACGAGCAGTACTTC
CASTHGGSGLSYEQYF
>TRBV27|TRBJ2-7|-|-
TGTGCCAGCAGTTCGGCGAGGGGTGGAGACGAGCAGTACTTC
CASSSARGGDEQYF
>TRBV5-4|TRBJ2-5|once|TRBD2
TGTGCCAGCAGCTCCGGTGGGGGGGGACAAGAGACCCAGTACTTC
CASSSGGGGQETQYF
>TRBV6-5|TRBJ2-7|-|TRBD2
TGTGCCAGCAGTTACTCGGAGGTTAGCGGGAACTACGAGCAGTACTTC
CASSYSEVSGNYEQYF
>TRBV18|TRBJ2-1|-|-
TGTGCCAGCTCACAACAGGGAGCGGAGGGTGAGCAGTTCTTC
CASSQQGAEGEQFF
>TRBV4-3|TRBJ2-2|-|-
TGCGCCAGCAGCCAAGCACTTCGGGCAGGCTACGACACCGGGGAGCTGTTTTTT
CASSQALRAGYDTGELFF
>TRBV25-1|TRBJ2-7|-|-
TGTGCCAGCAGTGAATGGAGGGGTAGCTACTACGAGCAGTACTTC
CASSEWRGSYYEQYF
>TRBV5-1|TRBJ2-1|-|TRBD2
TGCGCCAGCAGTTATTCCCCTCCTCGGCTAGCGGGAGGGCCTACGGATGAGCAGTTCTTC
CASSYSPPRLAGGPTDEQFF
>TRBV5-1|TRBJ1-1|-|TRBD1
TGCGCCAGCAGCTTGGAGGGACAGGGCCTTGGTACCACTGAAGCTTTCTTT
CASSLEGQGLGTTEAFF
>TRBV5-1|TRBJ2-1|-|TRBD2
TGCGCCAGCAGCCGGGGACTAGAATACAATGAGCAGTTCTTC
CASSRGLEYNEQFF
>TRBV28|TRBJ2-1|-|TRBD2
TGTGCCAGCAGCCCAGGGTCTAGCGGGAGGAATTACAATGAGCAGTTCTTC
CASSPGSSGRNYNEQFF
>TRBV27|TRBJ1-4|-|TRBD1
TGTGCCAGCAGTTTATCGTACAGGGGGCGGGATGAAAAACTGTTTTTT
CASSLSYRGRDEKLFF
>TRBV18|TRBJ1-4|-|-
TGTGCCAGCTCACCGGGGCCAACTAATGAAAAACTGTTTTTT
CASSPGPTNEKLFF
>TRBV2|TRBJ1-5|-|-
TGTGCCAGCACGGCGTTATATAGCAATCAGCCCCAGCATTTT
CASTALYSNQPQHF
>TRBV6-5|TRBJ2-7|-|-
TGTGCCAGCAGTTACAAGACTCATGCCTACGAGCAGTACTTC
CASSYKTHAYEQYF
>TRBV5-1|TRBJ2-7|-|-
TGCGCCAGCAGCTTGGGGACGGGGAACTACGAGCAGTACTTC
CASSLGTGNYEQYF
>TRBV18|TRBJ1-1|once|-
TGTGCCAGCTCCACCGACCGCGTCCAGGTCGGCACTGAAGCTTTCTTT
CASSTDRVQVGTEAFF
>TRBV2|TRBJ1-5|-|-
TGTGCCAGCAGTGACAGGGGTAGCAATCAGCCCCAGCATTTT
CASSDRGSNQPQHF
>TRBV19|TRBJ1-5|-|-
TGTGCCAGTAGTATTTCAGGACTTAGCAATCAGCCCCAGCATTTT
CASSISGLSNQPQHF
>TRBV19|TRBJ2-1|-|TRBD2
TGTGCCAGTAGGGCTAGCGGGAGGTACAATGAGCAGTTCTTC
CASRASGRYNEQFF
>TRBV29-1|TRBJ2-5|-|TRBD2
TGCAGCGTTAGTACTAGCGCGACACAAGAGACCCAGTACTTC
CSVSTSATQETQYF
>TRBV29-1|TRBJ2-7|-|-
TGCAGCGTACGCGCGGCAAGCTCCTACGAGCAGTACTTC
CSVRAASSYEQYF
>TRBV5-4|TRBJ2-1|-|TRBD1
TGTGCCAGCAGCCCCCAGGGGGTTCAGGCTAGTGATGAGCAGTTCTTC
CASSPQGVQASDEQFF
>TRBV5-1|TRBJ2-7|-|-
TGCGCCAGCAGCTTGGTGCAGGGAGCCTACGAGCAGTACTTC
CASSLVQGAYEQYF
>TRBV7-9|TRBJ2-7|-|-
TGTGCCAGCAGCTTAGCCTCGCTGACCATGGAGCAGTACTTC
CASSLASLTMEQYF
>TRBV6-5|TRBJ2-7|-|-
TGTGCCAGCAGCAACCCGCCCGAGCAGTACTTC
CASSNPPEQYF
>TRBV5-1|TRBJ2-3|-|-
TGCGCCAGCAGCTCCAAGGGCACAGATACGCAGTATTTT
CASSSKGTDTQYF
>TRBV19|TRBJ2-1|-|-
TGTGCCAGTAGTATCACCAGGGAGAAACAAATTGGGGCCAATGAGCAGTTCTTC
CASSITREKQIGANEQFF
>TRBV10-3|TRBJ1-2|few|TRBD1
TGTGCCATCAGTAGGACAGGTGGTGGCTACACCTTC
CAISRTGGGYTF
>TRBV7-9|TRBJ2-3|-|-
TGTGCCAGCAGCTTACGTGAGACAGATACGCAGTATTTT
CASSLRETDTQYF
>TRBV30|TRBJ2-7|-|-
TGTGCCTATACAGTTAGCTCCTACGAGCAGTACTTC
CAYTVSSYEQYF
>TRBV29-1|TRBJ2-3|-|-
TGCAGCGTTGACGGTCAAGAAGGTACAACGGACTCTTTAGATACGCAGTATTTT
CSVDGQEGTTDSLDTQYF
>TRBV6-5|TRBJ1-5|once|TRBD1
TGTGCCAGCAGTTGGACAGGGGATGGGAATCAGCCCCAGCATTTT
CASSWTGDGNQPQHF
>TRBV5-1|TRBJ2-1|-|-
TGCGCCAGCAGCTTGGCTCTCCTAGCGCCCGAGCAGTTCTTC
CASSLALLAPEQFF
>TRBV5-1|TRBJ2-3|-|TRBD2
TGCGCCAGCAGCTTTACTAGCGGGAGGGCTGTGTCACCCACAGATACGCAGTATTTT
CASSFTSGRAVSPTDTQYF
>TRBV28|TRBJ1-2|-|-
TGTGCCAGCAGCTCCACGGACGGATACTATGGCTACACCTTC
CASSSTDGYYGYTF
>TRBV1|TRBJ2-1|-|-
TGCACCAGCAGCCAAGATCGACTAGCGGGAGGAGGTGAGCAGTTCTTC
CTSSQDRLAGGGEQFF
>TRBV7-9|TRBJ1-4|-|-
TGTGCCAGCAGCCCCGGCTTTGCCCGACTGTTTTTT
CASSPGFARLFF
>TRBV19|TRBJ2-1|-|TRBD2
TGTGCCAGTAGTATGCTAGCGGGAGTGTACAATGAGCAGTTCTTC
CASSMLAGVYNEQFF